The sequence of this TCR beta chain was determined in a study of beta chain features in type 1 diabetes. The study's findings and limits: Type 1 diabetes patients had moderately but significantly shorter TCRB CDR3s in all four CD4+ subsets. PCR could preferentially amplify shorter templates, alike in patients and controls.

CD45RO/CCR7/CD25/CD127/CD95/CD27 separated CD4+ naive, central memory, regulatory and stem cell-like memory cells by sorting. This clone was observed a handful of times. The antigen is undetermined. The germline CDR1 and CDR2 sequences are SGHTA and FQGNSA. The CDR3 has 13 amino acids. With 5 bases clipped from V and 4 bases from J, the junction kept 2 bases outside the gene matches. What was sequenced were expressed TCRB transcripts, since all of the isolated RNA had been reverse transcribed. Assay used: immunoSEQ multiplex PCR; TCRdb lists only in-frame clones, some missing. The data show roughly 400,000 clones, with roughly 13% seen just once and roughly 0.036% held by the top ten.

This chain uses TRBV7-2 with TRBJ1-2, with TRBD1 matching over 9 bases. The sequenced material came from naive CD4+ T cells from blood. This sequence originates from a man under 40 in good health. Here the CDR3 reads CASSTGGFYGYTF. The CDR3 region has the DNA TGTGCCAGCAGCACAGGGGGCTTCTATGGCTACACCTTC.